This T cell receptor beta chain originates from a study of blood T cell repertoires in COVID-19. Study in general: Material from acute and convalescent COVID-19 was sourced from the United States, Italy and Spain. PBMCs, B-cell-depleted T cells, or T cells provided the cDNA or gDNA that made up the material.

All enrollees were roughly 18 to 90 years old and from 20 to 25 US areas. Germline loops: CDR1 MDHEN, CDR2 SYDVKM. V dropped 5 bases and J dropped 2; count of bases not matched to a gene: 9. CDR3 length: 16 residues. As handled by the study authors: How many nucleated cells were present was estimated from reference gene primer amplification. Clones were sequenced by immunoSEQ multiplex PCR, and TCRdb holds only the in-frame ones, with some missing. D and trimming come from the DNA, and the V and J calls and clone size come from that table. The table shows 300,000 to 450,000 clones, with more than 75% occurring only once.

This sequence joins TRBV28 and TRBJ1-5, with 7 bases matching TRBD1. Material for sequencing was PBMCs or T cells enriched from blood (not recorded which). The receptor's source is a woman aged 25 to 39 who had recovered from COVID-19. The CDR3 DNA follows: TGTGCCAGCAGTCGGACAGGAAATAGCGGCAATCAGCCCCAGCATTTT. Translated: CASSRTGNSGNQPQHF.